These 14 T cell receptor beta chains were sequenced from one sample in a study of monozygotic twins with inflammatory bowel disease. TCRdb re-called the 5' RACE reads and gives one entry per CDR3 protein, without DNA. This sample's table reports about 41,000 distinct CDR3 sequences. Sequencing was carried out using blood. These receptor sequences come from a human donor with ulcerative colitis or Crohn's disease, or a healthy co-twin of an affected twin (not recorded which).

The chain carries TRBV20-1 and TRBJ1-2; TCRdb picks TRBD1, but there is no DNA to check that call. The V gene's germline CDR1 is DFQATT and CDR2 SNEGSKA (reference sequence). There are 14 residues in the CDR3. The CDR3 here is CSARDRQGSWGYTF.

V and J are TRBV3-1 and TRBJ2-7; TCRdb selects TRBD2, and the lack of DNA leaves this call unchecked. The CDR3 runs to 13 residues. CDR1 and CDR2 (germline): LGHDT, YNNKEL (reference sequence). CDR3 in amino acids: CASTRTGGGEQYF.

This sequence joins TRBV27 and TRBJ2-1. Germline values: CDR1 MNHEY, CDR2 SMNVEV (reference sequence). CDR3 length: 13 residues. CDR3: CASSNRIYNEQFF.

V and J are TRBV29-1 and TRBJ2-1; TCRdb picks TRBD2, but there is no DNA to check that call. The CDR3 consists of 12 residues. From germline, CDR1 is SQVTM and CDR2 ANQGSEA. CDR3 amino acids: CSAERANNEQFF.

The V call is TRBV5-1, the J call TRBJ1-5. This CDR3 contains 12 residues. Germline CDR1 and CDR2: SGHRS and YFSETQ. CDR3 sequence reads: CASSFGEGPQHF.

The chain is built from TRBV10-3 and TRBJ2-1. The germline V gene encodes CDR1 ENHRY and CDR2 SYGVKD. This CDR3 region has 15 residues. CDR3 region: CAISERIDNNNEQFF.

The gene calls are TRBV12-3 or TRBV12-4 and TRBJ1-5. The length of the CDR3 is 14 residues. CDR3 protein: CASSLTSTNQPQHF.

CDR3 region: CASRPGTGDRLNTEAFF. V is TRBV7-9 and J is TRBJ1-1; TCRdb returns TRBD1, unconfirmable since there is no DNA. CDR3 length: 17 amino acids. Germline assignment: CDR1 SEHNR and CDR2 FQNEAQ (reference sequence).

CDR3 sequence: CASSLGLPYNNEQFF. The gene calls are TRBV7-3 and TRBJ2-1; TCRdb outputs TRBD2, but without DNA this stays unchecked. CDR1 is SGHTA, CDR2 FQGTGA, per germline. The CDR3 has 15 amino acids.

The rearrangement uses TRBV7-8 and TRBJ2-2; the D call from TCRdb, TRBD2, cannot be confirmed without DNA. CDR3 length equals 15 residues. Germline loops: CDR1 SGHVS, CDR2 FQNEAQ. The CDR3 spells CASSSRTTNTGELFF. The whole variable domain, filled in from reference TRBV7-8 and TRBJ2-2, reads GAGVSQSPRYKVAKRGQDVALRCDPISGHVSLFWYQQALGQGPEFLTYFQNEAQLDKSGLPSDRFFAERPEGSVSTLKIQRTQQEDSAVYLCASSSRTTNTGELFFGEGSRLTVL.

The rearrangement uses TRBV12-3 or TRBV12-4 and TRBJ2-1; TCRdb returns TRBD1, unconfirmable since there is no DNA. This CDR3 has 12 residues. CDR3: CASSWTGGEQFF.

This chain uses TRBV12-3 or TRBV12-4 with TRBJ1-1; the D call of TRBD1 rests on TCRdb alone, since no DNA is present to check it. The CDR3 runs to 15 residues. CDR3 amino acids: CASSFSGGQRREAFF.

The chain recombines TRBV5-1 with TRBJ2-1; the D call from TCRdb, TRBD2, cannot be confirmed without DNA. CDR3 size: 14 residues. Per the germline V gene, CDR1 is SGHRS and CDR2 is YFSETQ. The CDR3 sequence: CASMKREGPDEQFF.

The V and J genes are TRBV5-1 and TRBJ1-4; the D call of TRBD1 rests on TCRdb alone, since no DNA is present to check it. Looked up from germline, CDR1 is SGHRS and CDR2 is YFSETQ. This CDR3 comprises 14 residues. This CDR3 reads CASRDNGDDGKLFF.